Sequencing of this T cell receptor (beta chain) was carried out in a study of identical twins. Overall study findings and caveats: Compared with models, monozygotic twins showed more out-of-frame TCR alpha sharing. Analyses based on zero insertions could be partly confounded by invariant MAIT and iNKT cells.

Only healthy Caucasians were included as donors. This clonotype was picked up many times. Its antigen is undetermined. Trimming shortened V by 0 bases and J by 2 bases, and 12 bases separated the two germline ends. Germline V CDR1 and CDR2: MNHEY, SMNVEV (reference sequence). The CDR3 is 16 amino acids. Template switching, a step in the protocol, added a universal primer site, and cDNA carried unique molecular identifiers. TCRdb recomputed calls from the 5' RACE reads with MiXCR, one row per CDR3 protein. The sample lists roughly 250,000 distinct CDR3 sequences; around 15% were seen once. The sequenced sample was memory (CD45RO+) T cells sorted from blood. This receptor was identified in a woman aged 18-30 years in good health. This chain joins TRBV27 and TRBJ2-3; D is undetermined. CDR3 sequence (DNA): TGTGCCAGCAGTTTATCGGGCAGAGCCCCCACAGATACGCAGTATTTT. The encoded protein is CASSLSGRAPTDTQYF.